This TCR beta chain derives from a study of OX40 agonist ivuxolimab in advanced cancers. Trimming took 1 base from V and 2 from J, leaving 14 bases between them. CDR1 and CDR2 (germline): SEHNR, FQNEAQ (reference sequence). This CDR3 contains 17 residues. The table came from immunoSEQ multiplex PCR; TCRdb's copy has only in-frame clones and leaves some out. The table lists 15,000 to 20,000 clones, approximately 79% of them singletons, with 33% in the top ten. The receptor was derived from an adult with an advanced solid tumor such as melanoma, head and neck, liver or kidney cancer. This chain joins TRBV7-9 and TRBJ2-2, with a possible D match to TRBD1 (7 bases). The source material was CD4+ or CD8+ T cells sorted from blood, sampled in a trial of the OX40 agonist ivuxolimab. CDR3 amino acids: CASSLGGGGGNTGELFF. CDR3 bases: TGTGCCAGCAGCTTAGGAGGTGGAGGGGGCAACACCGGGGAGCTGTTTTTT.